The 10 T cell receptor beta chains below were found in one sample sequenced in a study of response to subunit inactivated influenza vaccine. Via MiXCR, TCRdb re-called the RT-PCR reads, giving one row per CDR3 protein. The table lists hundreds of thousands of distinct CDR3 sequences, 7.6% of them singletons. The sequences come from PBMCs from blood, collected approximately 25 months after vaccination. The source is a man in his fifties or sixties who received an inactivated influenza vaccine.

This clonotype was seen a few times. The J gene is TRBJ2-3, the V gene TRBV6-1; 9 bases fit TRBD2. Germline V gives CDR1 MNHNS, CDR2 SASEGT. The length of the CDR3 is 15 residues. V dropped 4 bases and J dropped 5; count of bases not matched to a gene: 7. The CDR3 DNA reads as TGTGCCAGCAGTGTCTTAGCGGGGGTGAAAGATACGCAGTATTTT. Translation: CASSVLAGVKDTQYF.

The chain employs TRBV2 and TRBJ2-7; D is ambiguous. CDR1 and CDR2 (germline): SNHLY, FYNNEI. The CDR3 consists of 11 residues. V was pared by 7 bases and J by 4 bases, with 8 bases between. In nucleotides, the CDR3 is TGTGCCAGCACCTACCGGTACGAGCAGTACTTC. Amino acid sequence: CASTYRYEQYF.

The genes are TRBV3-1 and TRBJ2-7, with 11 positions matching TRBD1. The CDR3 has 14 amino acids. The germline CDR1 and CDR2 sequences are LGHDT and YNNKEL (reference sequence). Trimming removed 4 bases from V and 6 bases from J; junction bases left unmatched: 5. The CDR3 sequence is CASSPRDRGSEQYF. The CDR3 DNA reads as TGTGCCAGCAGCCCTCGGGACAGGGGGTCCGAGCAGTACTTC.

V is TRBV28 and J is TRBJ1-2; D is uncertain. The CDR3 is 16 residues long. The germline gives CDR1 MDHEN, CDR2 SYDVKM. Deletions cut 2 bases from V and 2 bases from J, with 15 bases between. The CDR3 sequence is CASSLKAGSLNYGYTF. CDR3 nucleotide sequence: TGTGCCAGCAGTTTAAAAGCCGGCAGCCTGAACTATGGCTACACCTTC.

The chain joins TRBV20-1 to TRBJ2-7; a possible D gene is TRBD1 (5 bases). CDR1 is DFQATT and CDR2 is SNEGSKA in the germline V gene (reference sequence). The V gene lost 0 bases and the J gene lost 3 bases, with 12 bases spanning the gap. The CDR3 totals 14 residues. Here the CDR3 DNA reads TGCAGTGCTAGAGAGGCAGGGTCGAACTACGAGCAGTACTTC. This codes for CSAREAGSNYEQYF.

This chain joins TRBV5-1 and TRBJ2-7; 9 bases map to TRBD2. Germline trimming cut 4 bases from V and 1 base from J; bases unmatched to any gene: 6. The CDR3 runs to 15 residues. Per the germline V gene, CDR1 is SGHRS and CDR2 is YFSETQ. The CDR3 bases are TGCGCCAGCAGCCGGAGCGGGGGGATATCCTACGAGCAGTACTTC. Its translation: CASSRSGGISYEQYF.

This clonotype was detected a few times. The chain recombines TRBV5-1 with TRBJ2-7; D may correspond to TRBD1 or TRBD2 (6 bases each). CDR3 size: 15 residues. The V gene lost 4 bases and the J gene lost 2 bases, with 16 bases spanning the gap. Germline loops: CDR1 SGHRS, CDR2 YFSETQ. The CDR3 sequence: CASSGGGTHAYEQYF. Written as DNA, the CDR3 is TGCGCCAGCAGCGGTGGCGGGACACACGCCTACGAGCAGTACTTC. Supplemented by reference TRBV5-1 and TRBJ2-7, the full variable domain reads KAGVTQTPRYLIKTRGQQVTLSCSPISGHRSVSWYQQTPGQGLQFLFEYFSETQRNKGNFPGRFSGRQFSNSRSEMNVSTLELGDSALYLCASSGGGTHAYEQYFGPGTRLTVT.

This clonotype turned up a few times. The chain carries TRBV11-2 and TRBJ1-1; TRBD1 is a possible D gene (6 bases). Germline values: CDR1 SGHAT, CDR2 FQNNGV. The CDR3 has 13 amino acids. Trimming left V 5 bases short and J 6 bases short, with 13 bases between. The CDR3 bases are TGTGCCAGCAGCGCGGACAGAGGGGCTGAAGCTTTCTTT. Protein: CASSADRGAEAFF.

This sequence joins TRBV5-1 and TRBJ2-1, with 7 bases fitting TRBD1. V lost 4 bases, J lost 3 bases, and 4 bases stayed unmatched. The CDR3 is 14 amino acids. CDR1 SGHRS and CDR2 YFSETQ come from the germline V gene. CDR3 sequence (DNA): TGCGCCAGCAGCCAGGGGGACAGCTACAATGAGCAGTTCTTC. This codes for CASSQGDSYNEQFF.

This clonotype appeared a few times. Here the CDR3 reads CASSPWRGVGQPQHF. For the CDR3, the DNA is TGTGCCAGCAGCCCCTGGCGTGGGGTTGGTCAGCCCCAGCATTTT. The rearrangement uses TRBV12-3 or TRBV12-4 and TRBJ1-5; D remains unclear. Trimming left V 6 bases short and J 6 bases short, with 18 bases between. The CDR3 covers 15 residues.